This T cell receptor (beta chain) was found in a study of radiotherapy plus CTLA-4 blockade in lung cancer. The table came from immunoSEQ multiplex PCR; TCRdb's copy has only in-frame clones and leaves some out. The data hold tens of thousands of clones, with 65% to 80% observed a single time. The length of the CDR3 is 15 residues. V lost 10 bases, J lost 3 bases, and 11 bases stayed unmatched. Germline CDR1 and CDR2: MNHNS and SASEGT. This clone was picked up one time. This TCR came from a human donor with non-small cell lung cancer whose response to radiotherapy plus ipilimumab could not be evaluated. The sequenced sample was peripheral blood, obtained from a patient treated with radiotherapy plus ipilimumab. The V call is TRBV6-1, the J call TRBJ2-7; 11 positions match TRBD2. The CDR3 protein is CATTLAGGPGYEQYF. The CDR3 DNA reads TGTGCCACGACTTTAGCGGGAGGGCCGGGCTACGAGCAGTACTTC.